The 14 T cell receptor beta chains listed next were all sequenced from one sample in a study of blood T cell repertoires in COVID-19. Generated by immunoSEQ multiplex PCR, the TCRdb table keeps only in-frame clones and is missing some. This sample yields a few hundred thousand clones, of which roughly 88% are seen a single time; about a tenth belongs to the top ten. The material sequenced was peripheral blood. These receptors all stem from an older woman with COVID-19, enrolled during active disease.

This sequence joins TRBV6-2 or TRBV6-3 and TRBJ2-4; D possibly corresponds to TRBD2 (5 bases). Germline V CDR1 and CDR2: MNHEY, SVGEGT. Trimming removed 2 bases at V and 6 bases at J, with 5 bases between. CDR3 size: 12 residues. The CDR3 bases are TGTGCCAGCAGTTACAGCGGAAACATTCAGTACTTC. Protein product: CASSYSGNIQYF.

The sample holds a few counts of this clone. The rearrangement links TRBV30 to TRBJ2-1, with TRBD2 as a possible D gene (6 bases). The length of the CDR3 is 16 residues. Germline values: CDR1 GTSNPN, CDR2 SVGIG (reference sequence). Trimming removed 0 bases from V and 0 bases from J, with 12 bases in between. The CDR3 nucleotides read TGTGCCTGGAGTGTACTCGACGGGAGCTCCTACAATGAGCAGTTCTTC. This sequence encodes CAWSVLDGSSYNEQFF. Filled out from reference TRBV30 and TRBJ2-1, the complete variable domain reads SQTIHQWPATLVQPVGSPLSLECTVEGTSNPNLYWYRQAAGRGLQLLFYSVGIGQISSEVPQNLSASRPQDRQFILSSKKLLLSDSGFYLCAWSVLDGSSYNEQFFGPGTRLTVL.

The J gene is TRBJ1-2, the V gene TRBV10-3, with 8 bases that match TRBD1. Germline V CDR1 and CDR2: ENHRY, SYGVKD. This CDR3 is 13 amino acids long. Trimming removed 4 bases from V and 4 bases from J; junction bases left unmatched: 2. The CDR3 nucleotides are TGTGCCATCAGTGTTGACAGGGGCTATGGCTACACCTTC. This gives the protein CAISVDRGYGYTF.

This clone was detected once. The chain recombines TRBV4-3 with TRBJ2-3, with 10 bases fitting TRBD2. The V segment lost 0 bases and the J segment 4 bases; nucleotides outside the gene matches: 4. The CDR3 is made up of 16 amino acids. Germline V gives CDR1 LGHNA, CDR2 YSLEER. The CDR3, as DNA: TGCGCCAGCAGCCAAGAGGGTAGCGGGAGGTCAGATACGCAGTATTTT. This gives the protein CASSQEGSGRSDTQYF.

The chain recombines TRBV6-4 with TRBJ2-4, with D possibly being TRBD2 (6 bases). CDR1 is MRHNA, CDR2 SNTAGT, per germline. The CDR3 runs to 16 residues. With 8 bases removed from V and 1 base from J, the gap between germline ends came to 18 bases. The CDR3 is CASQRGRGLAKNIQYF. CDR3 sequence (DNA): TGTGCCAGCCAACGAGGGCGGGGTCTGGCCAAAAACATTCAGTACTTC.

The gene calls are TRBV6-5 and TRBJ2-1; 7 bases align to TRBD1. CDR1 is MNHEY and CDR2 is SVGAGI in the germline V gene. The J segment lost 3 bases and the V segment lost 6 bases, leaving 5 bases of the junction unmatched. The CDR3 covers 14 residues. This CDR3 reads CASRTPGGYNEQFF. The CDR3 coding sequence is TGTGCCAGCAGGACCCCAGGGGGCTACAATGAGCAGTTCTTC.

Remarks on this clone: Other DNA sequences in the same sample also yield this CDR3. The chain combines TRBV12-3 or TRBV12-4 with TRBJ1-5; D uncertain. This CDR3 region has 13 residues. V was trimmed by 5 bases and J by 0 bases, leaving 5 bases between them. The CDR3 DNA follows: TGTGCCAGCAGTCTGTATAGCAATCAGCCCCAGCATTTT. As protein: CASSLYSNQPQHF.

This chain connects TRBV11-2 to TRBJ2-1, with TRBD2 matching over 7 bases. With 5 bases clipped from V and 2 bases from J, the junction kept 9 bases outside the gene matches. This CDR3 is built from 16 residues. Germline CDR1 reads SGHAT; CDR2 reads FQNNGV. The CDR3 here is CASSPVASGTYNEQFF. The CDR3 region has the DNA TGTGCCAGCAGCCCAGTGGCTAGCGGTACCTACAATGAGCAGTTCTTC.

This chain joins TRBV6-5 and TRBJ1-5, with 8 bases that match TRBD1. The germline V gene encodes CDR1 MNHEY and CDR2 SVGAGI. The CDR3 spans 15 residues. The ends lost 5 bases at V and 2 bases at J; junction bases unmatched: 5. The CDR3 bases are TGTGCCAGCAGTCTGGACAGGGCTGGCAATCAGCCCCAGCATTTT. Protein sequence: CASSLDRAGNQPQHF.

This clone was counted once. The junction shows a germline mismatch at one end, possibly a read error. This chain joins TRBV28 and TRBJ1-2, with TRBD1 identical over 8 bases. This CDR3 contains 15 residues. Germline loops: CDR1 MDHEN, CDR2 SYDVKM. The DNA for the CDR3 is TGTGCCAGCAGTTTCTTGGACAGGGATTTTTATGGTTACACCTTC. It is translated as CASSFLDRDFYGYTF.

The chain is built from TRBV19 and TRBJ2-2, with 12 bases matching TRBD1. The trim removed 4 bases at V and 5 bases at J, leaving 5 bases unmatched. Germline CDR1 reads LNHDA; CDR2 reads SQIVND (reference sequence). The CDR3 extends over 16 amino acids. The CDR3 protein is CASSRWGQGATGELFF. CDR3 nucleotide sequence: TGTGCCAGTAGTAGGTGGGGACAGGGGGCGACCGGGGAGCTGTTTTTT.

The genes are TRBV27 and TRBJ1-4; 9 positions match TRBD1. With V trimmed by 4 bases and J by 6 bases, 6 bases remained unmatched. This CDR3 contains 15 residues. Germline V lookup: CDR1 MNHEY, CDR2 SMNVEV (reference sequence). DNA of the CDR3: TGTGCCAGCAGTTCACCGGGACAGGGATATGAAAAACTGTTTTTT. Its protein product is CASSSPGQGYEKLFF.

V usage is TRBV4-1 and J usage is TRBJ1-4; tentatively, D is TRBD1 (5 bases). The CDR3 covers 14 residues. The V gene lost 1 base and the J gene lost 6 bases, with 9 bases spanning the gap. Germline V gene lookup returns CDR1 MGHRA and CDR2 YSYEKL. The CDR3 loop reads CASSQVGADEKLFF. The CDR3 bases are TGCGCCAGCAGCCAAGTAGGGGCGGATGAAAAACTGTTTTTT.

The chain joins TRBV19 to TRBJ2-6; D not resolved. V was pared by 4 bases and J by 3 bases, with 7 bases between. CDR3 length: 14 amino acids. The germline gives CDR1 LNHDA, CDR2 SQIVND (reference sequence). The chain's CDR3 is CASSNGGGANVLTF. CDR3 coding DNA: TGTGCCAGTAGTAATGGCGGTGGGGCCAACGTCCTGACTTTC.